The clone carrying this T cell receptor beta chain was seen a single time. Its target is not known. This sample is part of a study of blood T cells in healthy people across ages. The study's findings and limits: More naive CD4+ cells and higher diversity marked long-lived donors relative to aged donors.

Germline V CDR1 and CDR2: SGHTA, FQGNSA. The CDR3 has 14 amino acids. The V end was cut by 5 bases, the J end by 5 bases, with 15 bases between. With a J-beta primer mix and a sample-barcoded 5' primer, a second PCR ran about 6 to 11 cycles. Every molecule of cDNA carried a tag from a template-switch adaptor with 12 random nucleotides. TCRdb re-analysed the 5' RACE reads in MiXCR, keeping a single row per CDR3 protein. The table records 800,000 to 950,000 distinct CDR3 sequences, 25% to 30% of them present only once. Healthy individuals of Caucasian origin from Russia, aged about 6 to 95, served as donors. The sample also formed part of further work on T cells of mothers and their children. Per that paper: Per 15 ul, 1.5 ug of RNA was used, with all extracted RNA going into cDNA synthesis.

Sequencing was done on a sample of blood. The rearrangement uses TRBV7-2 and TRBJ2-5; D not resolved. The receptor's source is a woman aged 40 to 50 in good health. CDR3 in amino acids: CASSPVSGTETQYF. CDR3 sequence (DNA): TGTGCCAGCAGCCCCGTCTCCGGAACTGAGACCCAGTACTTC. The variable domain in full, with the rest retrieved from reference TRBV7-2 and TRBJ2-5, is GAGVSQSPSNKVTEKGKDVELRCDPISGHTALYWYRQSLGQGLEFLIYFQGNSAPDKSGLPSDRFSAERTGGSVSTLTIQRTQQEDSAVYLCASSPVSGTETQYFGPGTRLLVL.